Listed here are 27 T cell receptor beta chains from one sample, sequenced in a study of blood T cell repertoires in COVID-19. Sequencing was performed with immunoSEQ multiplex PCR; in TCRdb, only in-frame clones are kept and a portion is missing. In the table there are some 140,000 clones, about 85% of which are singletons. The sequenced material came from peripheral blood. The origin of the receptors is a woman between 65 and 79 years old with COVID-19, enrolled during active disease.

The chain has TRBV15 and TRBJ1-2, with D hard to call. The germline gives CDR1 LNHNV, CDR2 YYDKDF (reference sequence). The CDR3 spans 13 residues. The V end lost 5 bases, the J end lost 8 bases, and 15 bases lay between the germline ends. The CDR3 coding sequence is TGTGCCACCAGCTCGGCGGGGTCCGAGGGCTACACCTTC. It translates to CATSSAGSEGYTF.

As DNA, the CDR3 is TGTGCCAGCAGCCGGGACAGGGGGCCAAACACTGGAAACACCATATATTTT. Translating it yields CASSRDRGPNTGNTIYF. The genes are TRBV5-6 and TRBJ1-3; 12 nucleotides match TRBD1. Germline CDR1 is SGHDT and CDR2 is YYEEEE. The CDR3 sequence is 17 residues long. The ends lost 4 bases at V and 2 bases at J; junction bases unmatched: 7.

V and J are TRBV11-3 and TRBJ2-3, with D possibly being TRBD2 (6 bases). Between the trimmed V and J ends, which lost 6 bases and 8 bases, there was a span of 12 bases. The CDR3 sequence is 12 residues long. Germline CDR1 is SGHNT and CDR2 is YENEEA. CDR3 residues: CASSLLGGTQYF. Written as DNA, the CDR3 is TGTGCCAGCAGTCTCCTGGGGGGTACGCAGTATTTT.

The chain employs TRBV7-2 and TRBJ2-1; D not resolved. CDR3 length: 15 amino acids. The germline V gene has CDR1 SGHTA and CDR2 FQGNSA. Deletions cut 1 base from V and 2 bases from J, with 9 bases between. CDR3 protein: CASSLVPLPYNEQFF. For the CDR3, the DNA is TGTGCCAGCAGCTTAGTTCCCCTCCCCTACAATGAGCAGTTCTTC.

This chain joins TRBV7-2 and TRBJ1-2; 7 bases match TRBD1. This CDR3 is built from 15 residues. CDR1 and CDR2 (germline): SGHTA, FQGNSA. J lost 4 bases, V lost 4 bases, and 9 bases had no gene match. The CDR3 region has the DNA TGTGCCAGCAGCTGGACGAGGACAGGTGTCTATGGCTACACCTTC. Translated: CASSWTRTGVYGYTF. The variable domain in full, with the rest retrieved from reference TRBV7-2 and TRBJ1-2, is GAGVSQSPSNKVTEKGKDVELRCDPISGHTALYWYRQSLGQGLEFLIYFQGNSAPDKSGLPSDRFSAERTGGSVSTLTIQRTQQEDSAVYLCASSWTRTGVYGYTFGSGTRLTVV.

This chain uses TRBV19 with TRBJ1-5, with D possibly TRBD1 on 5 matching bases. From germline, CDR1 is LNHDA and CDR2 SQIVND (reference sequence). V was trimmed by 1 base and J by 7 bases, leaving 11 bases between them. The CDR3 loop spans 14 amino acids. In nucleotides, the CDR3 is TGTGCCAGTAGTATAGTGGGGCCTGGACAGCCCCAGCATTTT. It is translated as CASSIVGPGQPQHF.

This chain links TRBV28 with TRBJ1-2; TRBD1 is a possible D gene (6 bases). The CDR3 runs to 17 residues. Deletions cut 4 bases from V and 4 bases from J, with 22 bases between. CDR1 and CDR2 (germline): MDHEN, SYDVKM. The chain's CDR3 is CASSSPSTGKTPYGYTF. The CDR3 coding sequence is TGTGCCAGCAGTTCCCCCTCTACAGGGAAAACTCCCTATGGCTACACCTTC.

The chain uses TRBV10-3 and TRBJ2-3, with 8 nucleotides matching TRBD1. J lost 5 bases, V lost 4 bases, and 8 bases had no gene match. The CDR3 is 15 residues long. The germline gives CDR1 ENHRY, CDR2 SYGVKD. The CDR3 loop is CAISGPDRGGDTQYF. Written as DNA, the CDR3 is TGTGCCATCAGTGGTCCCGACAGGGGAGGAGATACGCAGTATTTT.

The CDR3 nucleotides are TGTGCCAGCAGTTACTCCCTGGACAGGGAGTTCAATCAGCCCCAGCATTTT. This codes for CASSYSLDREFNQPQHF. The rearrangement uses TRBV6-2 or TRBV6-3 and TRBJ1-5, with 8 bases fitting TRBD1. J gave up 3 bases and V 0 bases, and 7 bases lay outside the gene matches. From germline, CDR1 is MNHEY and CDR2 SVGEGT. CDR3 length: 17 amino acids.

The chain carries TRBV19 and TRBJ1-3; no clear D gene. V lost 9 bases and J 2 bases, leaving 11 bases between the germline ends. Germline lookup yields CDR1 LNHDA and CDR2 SQIVND (reference sequence). The CDR3 spans 13 residues. CDR3 in DNA: TGTGCCAGCGAGGTATCTGCTGGAAACACCATATATTTT. This translates into CASEVSAGNTIYF.

The chain joins TRBV7-2 to TRBJ2-7; 9 bases agree with TRBD1. Germline values: CDR1 SGHTA, CDR2 FQGNSA. This CDR3 is 13 amino acids long. V gave up 3 bases and J gave up 3 bases; unmatched junction bases: 0. For the CDR3, the DNA is TGTGCCAGCAGCTTGACAGGGGGCTACGAGCAGTACTTC. Protein: CASSLTGGYEQYF. Variable domain in full (rest from reference TRBV7-2 and TRBJ2-7): GAGVSQSPSNKVTEKGKDVELRCDPISGHTALYWYRQSLGQGLEFLIYFQGNSAPDKSGLPSDRFSAERTGGSVSTLTIQRTQQEDSAVYLCASSLTGGYEQYFGPGTRLTVT.

V is TRBV7-2 and J is TRBJ1-4; D is undetermined. CDR1 SGHTA and CDR2 FQGNSA come from the germline V gene. V dropped 0 bases and J dropped 5 bases, with 13 bases sitting between them. CDR3 length: 16 residues. CDR3 in amino acids: CASSLAAGRRNEKLFF. The CDR3 DNA follows: TGTGCCAGCAGCTTAGCGGCTGGGAGGCGAAATGAAAAACTGTTTTTT. Complete variable domain (other parts from reference TRBV7-2 and TRBJ1-4): GAGVSQSPSNKVTEKGKDVELRCDPISGHTALYWYRQSLGQGLEFLIYFQGNSAPDKSGLPSDRFSAERTGGSVSTLTIQRTQQEDSAVYLCASSLAAGRRNEKLFFGSGTQLSVL.

The rearrangement links TRBV10-1 to TRBJ2-7; no firm D call. This CDR3 contains 12 residues. The ends were cut back, 5 bases at V and 3 bases at J, with 8 bases in the middle. CDR1 WNHNN and CDR2 SYGVQD come from the germline V gene (reference sequence). CDR3 sequence reads: CASSPQDYEQYF. DNA for the CDR3: TGCGCCAGCAGTCCCCAGGACTACGAGCAGTACTTC.

V and J are TRBV6-5 and TRBJ2-1; 9 bases align to TRBD1. CDR1 and CDR2 from the germline V gene are MNHEY and SVGAGI. CDR3 length: 14 amino acids. With V trimmed by 6 bases and J by 6 bases, 6 bases remained unmatched. The CDR3 sequence is CASRAGTGTNEQFF. The CDR3, as DNA: TGTGCCAGCAGGGCGGGGACAGGGACCAATGAGCAGTTCTTC.

The rearrangement joins TRBV19 to TRBJ2-7, with 8 positions matching TRBD1. CDR1 is LNHDA, CDR2 SQIVND, per germline (reference sequence). V shed 5 bases, J shed 0 bases, and the junction held 3 bases outside the gene matches. The CDR3 is made up of 14 amino acids. The CDR3 region has the DNA TGTGCCAGTAGTCTAACAGGGGGCTCCTACGAGCAGTACTTC. Amino acids: CASSLTGGSYEQYF.

The V gene is TRBV28, the J gene TRBJ1-2; no firm D call. The CDR3 length is 15 residues. Trimming took 4 bases from V and 6 from J, leaving 18 bases between them. From germline, CDR1 is MDHEN and CDR2 SYDVKM. This CDR3 is CASSSDIHNRHGYTF. CDR3 nucleotides: TGTGCCAGCAGTTCCGACATACATAACAGACATGGCTACACCTTC.

This chain links TRBV19 with TRBJ1-5; 7 bases line up with TRBD1. V gave up 6 bases and J gave up 4 bases; unmatched junction bases: 6. The CDR3 has 14 amino acids. CDR1 is LNHDA and CDR2 is SQIVND in the germline V gene (reference sequence). The CDR3 loop reads CASRETGVNQPQHF. The CDR3 coding sequence is TGTGCCAGTAGGGAAACAGGGGTTAATCAGCCCCAGCATTTT.

This clone was seen more than once but under ten times. The rearrangement links TRBV5-1 to TRBJ2-5; D is undetermined. V shed 0 bases and J shed 2 bases, with 8 bases lying between them. Germline CDR1 reads SGHRS; CDR2 reads YFSETQ. The CDR3 covers 14 residues. The CDR3 protein is CASSLGAPQETQYF. DNA for the CDR3: TGCGCCAGCAGCTTGGGGGCCCCGCAAGAGACCCAGTACTTC.

The rearrangement links TRBV18 to TRBJ1-1; perhaps TRBD1 as D (5 bases). This CDR3 has 13 residues. Per germline, CDR1 KGHSH and CDR2 LQKENI. Trimming took 2 bases from V and 1 from J, leaving 5 bases between them. The CDR3 nucleotides read TGTGCCAGCTCACCAAGGGGGAACACTGAAGCTTTCTTT. Encoded protein: CASSPRGNTEAFF.

As DNA, the CDR3 is TGTGCCAGCAGCTCGAGTAGCACCGGGGAGCTGTTTTTT. Its protein product is CASSSSSTGELFF. The V gene is TRBV11-3, the J gene TRBJ2-2; D unclear. Looked up from germline, CDR1 is SGHNT and CDR2 is YENEEA. CDR3 size: 13 residues. The V end lost 4 bases, the J end lost 4 bases, and 7 bases lay between the germline ends.

The rearrangement uses TRBV2 and TRBJ1-4; D might be TRBD1 (6 bases). The CDR3 runs to 14 residues. Germline V CDR1 and CDR2: SNHLY, FYNNEI. The germline V and J ends were trimmed by 6 bases and 10 bases, with 18 bases remaining between them. The DNA for the CDR3 is TGTGCCAGCAGGATAGGGGGGGGCTTGGCAAAACTGTTTTTT. Protein product: CASRIGGGLAKLFF. Full variable domain (remainder filled in from reference TRBV2 and TRBJ1-4): EPEVTQTPSHQVTQMGQEVILRCVPISNHLYFYWYRQILGQKVEFLVSFYNNEISEKSEIFDDQFSVERPDGSNFTLKIRSTKLEDSAMYFCASRIGGGLAKLFFGSGTQLSVL.

This chain links TRBV30 with TRBJ1-5, with D perhaps matching TRBD1 (5 bases). This CDR3 has 15 amino acids. V dropped 0 bases and J dropped 6 bases, with 15 bases sitting between them. Germline V gene data show CDR1 as GTSNPN and CDR2 as SVGIG (reference sequence). CDR3: CAWSVRAGYGQPQHF. CDR3 bases: TGTGCCTGGAGTGTACGGGCAGGGTATGGTCAGCCCCAGCATTTT.

This chain joins TRBV2 and TRBJ2-3, with TRBD1 matching 11 bases. V was clipped by 8 bases and J by 5 bases; unmatched bases: 9. CDR1 and CDR2 from the germline V gene are SNHLY and FYNNEI. This CDR3 is 15 amino acids long. CDR3 residues: CASPRDRGIRDTQYF. The CDR3 coding sequence is TGTGCCAGCCCCCGGGACAGGGGGATAAGAGATACGCAGTATTTT.

In its sample, this clone was seen many times. V usage is TRBV6-2 or TRBV6-3 and J usage is TRBJ1-5; D ambiguous. The CDR3 spans 15 residues. Trimming removed 4 bases at V and 3 bases at J, with 13 bases between. Germline assignment: CDR1 MNHEY and CDR2 SVGEGT. The CDR3 loop reads CASSSNNSPNQPQHF. The CDR3 nucleotides are TGTGCCAGCAGTTCCAATAACAGCCCCAATCAGCCCCAGCATTTT.

The chain recombines TRBV29-1 with TRBJ1-1; unclear D gene. Trimming pared 6 bases from V and 4 bases from J, leaving 9 bases between. The CDR3 covers 11 residues. Per germline, CDR1 SQVTM and CDR2 ANQGSEA. CDR3 in amino acids: CSVQQITEAFF. CDR3 DNA sequence: TGCAGCGTACAACAAATCACTGAAGCTTTCTTT.

This rearrangement joins TRBV4-3 to TRBJ1-2; 8 bases match TRBD1. The CDR3 is made up of 15 amino acids. Germline V lookup: CDR1 LGHNA, CDR2 YSLEER. The J segment lost 1 base and the V segment lost 2 bases, leaving 3 bases of the junction unmatched. The CDR3 reads CASSQRTGFNYGYTF. DNA of the CDR3: TGCGCCAGCAGCCAAAGGACAGGGTTTAACTATGGCTACACCTTC.

The chain combines TRBV19 with TRBJ2-3, with 7 nucleotides matching TRBD1. Per germline, CDR1 LNHDA and CDR2 SQIVND (reference sequence). There are 16 residues in the CDR3. The V and J ends lost 3 bases and 2 bases, in that order; junction bases with no gene match: 8. Written as DNA, the CDR3 is TGTGCCAGTAGTATCCCCGGGACAGCTAACACAGATACGCAGTATTTT. The encoded protein is CASSIPGTANTDTQYF.